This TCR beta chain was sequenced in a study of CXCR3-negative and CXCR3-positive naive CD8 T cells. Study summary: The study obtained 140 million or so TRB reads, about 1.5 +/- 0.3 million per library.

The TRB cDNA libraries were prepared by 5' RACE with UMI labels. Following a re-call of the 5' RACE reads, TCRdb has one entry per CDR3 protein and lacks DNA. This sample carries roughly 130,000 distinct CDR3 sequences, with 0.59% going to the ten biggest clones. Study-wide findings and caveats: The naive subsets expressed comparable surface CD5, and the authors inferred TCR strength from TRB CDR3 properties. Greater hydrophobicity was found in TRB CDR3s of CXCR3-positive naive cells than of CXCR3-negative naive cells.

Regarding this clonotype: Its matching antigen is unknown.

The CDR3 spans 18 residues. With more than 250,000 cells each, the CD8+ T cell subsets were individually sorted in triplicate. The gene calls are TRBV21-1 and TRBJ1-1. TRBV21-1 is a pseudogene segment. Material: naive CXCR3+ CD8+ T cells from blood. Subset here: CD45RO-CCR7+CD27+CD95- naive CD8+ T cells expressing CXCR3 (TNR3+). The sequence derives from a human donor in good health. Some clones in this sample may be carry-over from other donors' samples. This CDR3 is CASSKEAGGASANTEAFF.